This T cell receptor beta chain was obtained from a study of technical replicates of blood from a handful of donors. Measured with immunoSEQ multiplex PCR; TCRdb has only the in-frame clones, and not every one. The sample has tens of thousands of clones, more than 85% seen once. Germline V gene sequence: CDR1 SNHLY, CDR2 FYNNEI. Trimming cost V 7 bases and J 2 bases; bases outside gene matches: 7. The length of the CDR3 is 15 residues. Sequenced material: PBMCs. The rearrangement uses TRBV2 and TRBJ2-3; 9 positions match TRBD1. The sequence derives from a human donor in good health. Some clones in this sample may be carry-over from other donors' samples. In DNA, the CDR3 is TGTGCCAGCACCTACTGGACAGGGGCCACAGATACGCAGTATTTT. This codes for CASTYWTGATDTQYF.